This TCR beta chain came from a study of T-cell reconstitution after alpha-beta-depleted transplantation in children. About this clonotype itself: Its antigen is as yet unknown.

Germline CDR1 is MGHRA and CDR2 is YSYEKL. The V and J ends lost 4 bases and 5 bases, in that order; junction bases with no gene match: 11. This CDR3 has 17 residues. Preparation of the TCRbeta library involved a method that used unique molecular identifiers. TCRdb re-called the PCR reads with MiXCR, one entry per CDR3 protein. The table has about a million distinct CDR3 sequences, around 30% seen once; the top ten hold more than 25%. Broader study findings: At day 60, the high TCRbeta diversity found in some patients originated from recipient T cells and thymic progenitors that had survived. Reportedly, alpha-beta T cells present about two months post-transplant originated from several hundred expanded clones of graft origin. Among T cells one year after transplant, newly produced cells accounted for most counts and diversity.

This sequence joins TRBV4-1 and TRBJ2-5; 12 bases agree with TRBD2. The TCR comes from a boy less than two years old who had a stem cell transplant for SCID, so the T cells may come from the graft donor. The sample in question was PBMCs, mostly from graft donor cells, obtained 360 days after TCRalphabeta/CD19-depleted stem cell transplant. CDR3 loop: CASSRWSSGGVGETQYF. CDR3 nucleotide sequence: TGCGCCAGCAGCCGGTGGTCTAGCGGGGGGGTTGGGGAGACCCAGTACTTC.